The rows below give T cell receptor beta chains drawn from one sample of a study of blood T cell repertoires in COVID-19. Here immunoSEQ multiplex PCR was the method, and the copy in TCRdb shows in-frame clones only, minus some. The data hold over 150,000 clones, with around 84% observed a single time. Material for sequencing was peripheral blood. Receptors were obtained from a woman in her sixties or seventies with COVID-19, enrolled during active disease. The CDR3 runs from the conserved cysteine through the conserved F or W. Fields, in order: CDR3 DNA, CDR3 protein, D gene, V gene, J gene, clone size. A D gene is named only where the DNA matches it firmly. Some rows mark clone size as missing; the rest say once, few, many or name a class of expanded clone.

TGTGCCAGCAGCCAGCGGACTAGCGGGATTATGTACGAGCAGTACTTC	CASSQRTSGIMYEQYF	TRBD2	TRBV7-2	TRBJ2-7	.
TGTGCCAGCAGCCAGGTCAGATCGCGGGACAGCGAAGCTTTCTTT	CASSQVRSRDSEAFF	TRBD1	TRBV3-1/TRBV3-2	TRBJ1-1	.
TGTGCCAGCAGCCAAGCCCCTCCTTTGAATCAGCCCCAGCATTTT	CASSQAPPLNQPQHF	.	TRBV3-1/TRBV3-2	TRBJ1-5	.
TGTGCCAGCAGTTACACGGGAGGGGAGACCCAGTACTTC	CASSYTGGETQYF	TRBD2	TRBV6-6	TRBJ2-5	.
TGTGCCAGTAGACGACAGGGCGGTGTTGATTCACCCCTCCACTTT	CASRRQGGVDSPLHF	TRBD1	TRBV19	TRBJ1-6	.
TGTGCCAGCAGCCAGGCCGATGAGCAGTTCTTC	CASSQADEQFF	.	TRBV11-2	TRBJ2-1	.
TGCAGCGTGCATCCGGGACAGGGGAGGGATGAGCAGTTCTTC	CSVHPGQGRDEQFF	TRBD1	TRBV29-1	TRBJ2-1	.
TGTGCCAGTAGGTCCGTTGTCGGTGGAAACACCATATATTTT	CASRSVVGGNTIYF	.	TRBV19	TRBJ1-3	.
TGTGCCAGCGGAGTGACCCAGTACTTC	CASGVTQYF	.	TRBV12-3/TRBV12-4	TRBJ2-5	.
TGTGCCAGTAGTCTAATGCGGGGTACGACAGGGGGAGGCTACACCTTC	CASSLMRGTTGGGYTF	TRBD1	TRBV19	TRBJ1-2	.
TGTGCCAGTATCGGTATCATCACAGGGGATGCGAAGAACACTGAAGCTTTCTTT	CASIGIITGDAKNTEAFF	TRBD1	TRBV19	TRBJ1-1	.
TGTGCCAGCTCACCACCGTTACTACACTATCAAGAGACCCAGTACTTC	CASSPPLLHYQETQYF	.	TRBV18	TRBJ2-5	.
TGTGCCAGCAGCGTAGGCTCGGTGCGAGACACCATATATTTT	CASSVGSVRDTIYF	.	TRBV9	TRBJ1-3	.
TGTGCCAGCAGCTCCAACAGGGTAGGGACAGATACGCAGTATTTT	CASSSNRVGTDTQYF	.	TRBV7-2	TRBJ2-3	.
TGCGCCAGCAGCTTCGATGGGACAACCTGGAATGAGCAGTTCTTC	CASSFDGTTWNEQFF	.	TRBV5-1	TRBJ2-1	.
TGTGCCAGCAGCCCGCGGGAGTTGACAGATACGCAGTATTTT	CASSPRELTDTQYF	TRBD2	TRBV7-9	TRBJ2-3	once
TGTGCCAGCAGCGTAGAGGGCAGCGGGAGGCCAGATACGCAGTATTTT	CASSVEGSGRPDTQYF	TRBD2	TRBV9	TRBJ2-3	.
TGTGCCAGCAGCGTAGAACAGGAGTGGGGGGCCCAGTACTTC	CASSVEQEWGAQYF	.	TRBV9	TRBJ2-5	.
TGTGCCACCAGTGAAGGGACAGGGGGCAAGGAGACCCAGTACTTC	CATSEGTGGKETQYF	TRBD1	TRBV24-1	TRBJ2-5	few
TGTGCCACCAGCAGATCAGACAGGGGGCGAGGTATCTATGGCTACACCTTC	CATSRSDRGRGIYGYTF	TRBD1	TRBV15	TRBJ1-2	once
TGTGCCAGCAGCGGATGGACAGGGGGCCAGTCTGAAGCTTTCTTT	CASSGWTGGQSEAFF	TRBD1	TRBV11-2	TRBJ1-1	.
TGCGCCAGCAGCCAAGATCGGAGCCCAATCAGCATATATTTT	CASSQDRSPISIYF	.	TRBV4-1	TRBJ1-3	.
TGTGCCAGCAGCTTACACTCCGGGAGGGGAGTTGGGGCCAACGTCCTGACTTTC	CASSLHSGRGVGANVLTF	TRBD2	TRBV9	TRBJ2-6	once
TGCAGCGTTGGATGGCGACACACACGGGGGGCAGCTGCGAACACTGAAGCTTTCTTT	CSVGWRHTRGAAANTEAFF	.	TRBV29-1	TRBJ1-1	.
TGTGCCAGCTCTCCGGGGGGCTCCAATGAGCAGTTCTTC	CASSPGGSNEQFF	.	TRBV11-3	TRBJ2-1	.
TGTGCCAGCGGCGGCCCCGCAGGGTTGTATGGCTACACCTTT	CASGGPAGLYGYTF	.	TRBV6-5	TRBJ1-2	.
TGTGCCAGCAGCTTAGCCGGGAACACTGAAGCTTTCTTT	CASSLAGNTEAFF	.	TRBV7-3	TRBJ1-1	.
TGTGCCAGTAGTCGCGGGGCAGGGACTATCATGAACACTGAAGCTTTCTTT	CASSRGAGTIMNTEAFF	.	TRBV19	TRBJ1-1	.
TGTGCCAGCAGCTTACAGGGGATGCACAATCAGCCCCAGCATTTT	CASSLQGMHNQPQHF	TRBD1	TRBV5-4	TRBJ1-5	.
TGTGCCAGCGGGCGCATGAACACTGAAGCTTTCTTT	CASGRMNTEAFF	.	TRBV6-6	TRBJ1-1	.
TGTGCCAGCAGTCGTTCCCGGGCGGGGTACAATGAGCAGTTCTTC	CASSRSRAGYNEQFF	.	TRBV21-1	TRBJ2-1	few
TGTGCCAGCACCTTCAGCGGGAGGAGGAACGAGCAGTACTTC	CASTFSGRRNEQYF	TRBD2	TRBV6-6	TRBJ2-7	.
TGCGCCAGCAGCCAAGGCTCCGGGACAGGCTATGGCTACACCTTC	CASSQGSGTGYGYTF	TRBD1	TRBV4-1	TRBJ1-2	.
TGTGCCAGCAGTGAAGGCAGGGCCACTGAAGCTTTCTTT	CASSEGRATEAFF	.	TRBV6-1	TRBJ1-1	.
TGTGCCAGCACCACAGGGATGGGAAAGAACACTGAAGCTTTCTTT	CASTTGMGKNTEAFF	.	TRBV3-1/TRBV3-2	TRBJ1-1	.
TGCGCCAGCAGTGAGTACGGGGGGGCGCAAGATACGCAGTATTTT	CASSEYGGAQDTQYF	TRBD2	TRBV10-1	TRBJ2-3	.
TGCGCCAGCGCGAGAGGGAAGGATGAAAAACTGTTTTTT	CASARGKDEKLFF	.	TRBV5-1	TRBJ1-4	.
TGTGCCAGCAGCTACCGGACGGGATACACCGGGGAGCTGTTTTTT	CASSYRTGYTGELFF	.	TRBV5-4	TRBJ2-2	.
TGTGCCAGCAGCCAAGTTGAGGACACCTACAATGAGCAGTTCTTC	CASSQVEDTYNEQFF	.	TRBV4-2	TRBJ2-1	once
TGTGCCAGCAGCCCCAACTTGGACAGGGGTGCTTTCTTT	CASSPNLDRGAFF	TRBD1	TRBV7-8	TRBJ1-1	.
TGCGCCAGCAGCCCCGACCTGCGACTCGGGGAGCTGTTTTTT	CASSPDLRLGELFF	.	TRBV5-1	TRBJ2-2	few
TGTGCCATCAGTGAGAGGGGTGGCTACACCTTC	CAISERGGYTF	.	TRBV10-3	TRBJ1-2	.
TGTGCCAGCAGTTGGGACAGGGGGCCGTCTGAAGCTTTCTTT	CASSWDRGPSEAFF	TRBD1	TRBV6-2/TRBV6-3	TRBJ1-1	.
TGTGCCAGCTCACCAATAACAGGAACTGAAGCTTTCTTT	CASSPITGTEAFF	.	TRBV18	TRBJ1-1	.
TGTGCCAGCAGTCGACAGTTGAACACTGAAGCTTTCTTT	CASSRQLNTEAFF	.	TRBV27	TRBJ1-1	.
TGTGCCAGCAGCCTGCACAGGGCGAACACTGAAGCTTTCTTT	CASSLHRANTEAFF	.	TRBV6-5	TRBJ1-1	.
TGTGCCAGCCGAAGGGGCAGGGGGGACACTGAAGCTTTCTTT	CASRRGRGDTEAFF	TRBD1	TRBV6-5	TRBJ1-1	once
TGTGCCAGCTCTCTATCGCGGCAGGGGGTGTTTGGAAACACCATATATTTT	CASSLSRQGVFGNTIYF	TRBD1	TRBV18	TRBJ1-3	.
TGTGCCAGCAGTCAACTTACAGGGGTGCCGGCGAATGAGCAGTTCTTC	CASSQLTGVPANEQFF	TRBD1	TRBV2	TRBJ2-1	few
TGTGCCTGGACCCGACAGGGGGCCACTGAAGCTTTCTTT	CAWTRQGATEAFF	TRBD1	TRBV30	TRBJ1-1	.
TGTGCCAGCAGCACCAGGGTAGCGGGGGAAGAGACCCAGTACTTC	CASSTRVAGEETQYF	TRBD2	TRBV7-2	TRBJ2-5	few
TGCGCCAGCAGTCCACAGGGCTTTGGAAACACCATATATTTT	CASSPQGFGNTIYF	.	TRBV10-2	TRBJ1-3	few
TGTGCCAGCAGCTCCTTAGCGGGGGGTTCGAAGCAGTTCTTC	CASSSLAGGSKQFF	TRBD2	TRBV7-3	TRBJ2-1	.